A selection of T cell receptor beta chains follows, all from one sample in a study of blood T cell repertoires in COVID-19. Some clones are missing from TCRdb's copy, which holds only in-frame ones; the method was immunoSEQ multiplex PCR. This table holds some 190,000 clones, under 90% found once. The material sequenced was peripheral blood. The receptors shown here come from a man in his sixties with acute or convalescent COVID-19. Both conserved end residues are part of each CDR3. A D gene is named only where the DNA matches it firmly. Where a row states a size, it is once, few, many or the class of an expanded clone; other rows omit it.

D gene	clone size	V gene	J gene	CDR3 DNA	CDR3 protein
TRBD1	.	TRBV6-6	TRBJ1-4	TGTGCCAGCAGCCCCCGACAGGGGGGGAATGAAAAACTGTTTTTT	CASSPRQGGNEKLFF
TRBD1	few	TRBV15	TRBJ2-5	TGTGCCACCAGCAGAGATCGACAGGGTCAAGAGACCCAGTACTTC	CATSRDRQGQETQYF
TRBD1	.	TRBV5-6	TRBJ1-5	TGTGCCAGCAGCCGGGGACAGTTGAGGTATCAGCCCCAGCATTTT	CASSRGQLRYQPQHF
TRBD1	.	TRBV29-1	TRBJ1-2	TGCAGCGTTGAAGTGGGTAGGGGGCAGGGTGGCTACACCTTC	CSVEVGRGQGGYTF
.	.	TRBV6-5	TRBJ1-1	TGTGCCAGCAGTTTCAGGGTAGCGAACACTGAAGCTTTCTTT	CASSFRVANTEAFF
.	.	TRBV2	TRBJ1-2	TGTGCCAGCAGTGAAGGTAGAGGGGAGGACTATGGCTACACCTTC	CASSEGRGEDYGYTF
TRBD1	.	TRBV20-1	TRBJ2-7	TGCAGTGCTAGTCCCGGGACAGGGTCCTACGAGCAGTACTTC	CSASPGTGSYEQYF
.	once	TRBV21-1	TRBJ2-2	TGTGCCAGCAGCAAAAGGGGGGCGACTAGCGGGAGTGAAATCGGGGAGCTGTTTTTT	CASSKRGATSGSEIGELFF
TRBD2	few	TRBV15	TRBJ2-7	TGTGCCACCAGCGAGGGACTAGCGGGGGCCTACGAGCAGTACTTC	CATSEGLAGAYEQYF
TRBD2	.	TRBV9	TRBJ2-3	TGTGCCAGCAGCCCCAGTAGCGGGGGGCTTCCTAGCACAGATACGCAGTATTTT	CASSPSSGGLPSTDTQYF
TRBD1	.	TRBV5-1	TRBJ1-6	TGCGCCAGCAGCTTGCTGGGACAGGGGAATTCACCCCTCCACTTT	CASSLLGQGNSPLHF
.	once	TRBV6-5	TRBJ1-1	TGTGCCAGCAGTTACAACACAGTGAACACTGAAGCTTTCTTT	CASSYNTVNTEAFF
TRBD2	once	TRBV4-1	TRBJ2-7	TGCGCCAGCAGCCAGGGAGCGGGACCTTACGAGCAGTACTTC	CASSQGAGPYEQYF
.	.	TRBV7-6	TRBJ1-5	TGTGCCAGCAGCTTAGAGCGCAATCAGCCCCAGCATTTT	CASSLERNQPQHF
.	.	TRBV24-1	TRBJ2-7	TGTGCCGCAAAACGGGGAAGCTCCTACGAGCAGTACTTC	CAAKRGSSYEQYF
.	.	TRBV6-2/TRBV6-3	TRBJ1-2	TGTGCCAGCAGTAATGCAGTTAACTATGGCTACACCTTC	CASSNAVNYGYTF
.	.	TRBV28	TRBJ2-2	TGTGCCAGCAGTCCAGCAGGGTGGTCCGGGGAGCTGTTTTTT	CASSPAGWSGELFF
TRBD1	once	TRBV2	TRBJ2-5	TGTGCCAGCAAGAGGACAGGAATGAGGGCCCAGTACTTC	CASKRTGMRAQYF
TRBD1	.	TRBV5-1	TRBJ1-6	TGCGCCAGCAGCTCGAGACTCGACAGGGGAGAGCGGTCACCCCTCCACTTT	CASSSRLDRGERSPLHF
.	.	TRBV5-1	TRBJ2-1	TGCGCCAGCAGCTTGGTTATCCGGGGTCCCCGGTTGAATGAGCAGTTCTTC	CASSLVIRGPRLNEQFF
.	.	TRBV9	TRBJ1-6	TGTGCCAGCAGCTCCAACAACGCTAATTCACCCCTCCACTTT	CASSSNNANSPLHF
TRBD2	.	TRBV7-9	TRBJ2-1	TGTGCCAGCAGCTTCACTAGCGGTTCCTACAATGAGCAGTTCTTC	CASSFTSGSYNEQFF
.	.	TRBV12-3/TRBV12-4	TRBJ1-2	TGTGCCAGCACCTCCGCAGGGGATTATGGCTACACCTTC	CASTSAGDYGYTF
.	.	TRBV7-3	TRBJ2-1	TGTGCCAGCAGCTTAACCGGGAGAGACAATGAGCAGTTCTTC	CASSLTGRDNEQFF
TRBD2	.	TRBV6-6	TRBJ2-7	TGTGCCAGCAGTTACGAGGCGGGGGTATACGAGCAGTACTTC	CASSYEAGVYEQYF
.	.	TRBV27	TRBJ2-1	TGTGCCAGCAGTTTATCGGTGATGCGGAGCTCCTACAATGAGCAGTTCTTC	CASSLSVMRSSYNEQFF
TRBD2	once	TRBV27	TRBJ2-1	TGTGCCACCCGACTAGCCCCTATTTACAATGAGCAGTTCTTC	CATRLAPIYNEQFF
.	.	TRBV5-1	TRBJ2-7	TGCGCCAGCAGCTTGGGGGGCCTGGTCTACGAGCAGTACTTC	CASSLGGLVYEQYF
TRBD2	once	TRBV11-2	TRBJ2-3	TGTGCCAGCAGCTTTACCGGGACTAGCGCGTTTACAGATACGCAGTATTTT	CASSFTGTSAFTDTQYF
.	.	TRBV4-1	TRBJ2-3	TGCGCCAGCAGCCAAGTGGCAGGGGCAGATACGCAGTATTTT	CASSQVAGADTQYF
TRBD2	.	TRBV18	TRBJ2-1	TGTGCCAGCTCACCCCCGGTACTAGCGGCCAAATCGCAGTTCTTC	CASSPPVLAAKSQFF
.	.	TRBV3-1/TRBV3-2	TRBJ1-2	TGTGCCAGCAGCCAAGGAGTCGGGGAGCTGGGGTATGGCTACACCTTC	CASSQGVGELGYGYTF
.	few	TRBV6-5	TRBJ1-2	TGTGCCAGCAGCCGGGGGGCAGGGAAGGAGGGCTACACCTTC	CASSRGAGKEGYTF
.	.	TRBV30	TRBJ2-7	TGTGCCTGGAGTGTAACGGGATACGAGCAGTACTTC	CAWSVTGYEQYF
TRBD2	.	TRBV30	TRBJ2-1	TGTGCCTGGACCAAACTAGCGGAGTCCTACAATGAGCAGTTCTTC	CAWTKLAESYNEQFF